This T cell receptor beta chain was sequenced during a study of T cells after yellow fever vaccination. Overall study findings and caveats: A small proportion of clonotypes was detected in both the CD4 and CD8 compartments. It was a weaker secondary response, yet one that peaked faster, at day 5 versus 15.

CDR1 is SNHLY and CDR2 is FYNNEI in the germline V gene. With V trimmed by 8 bases and J by 6 bases, 7 bases remained unmatched. CDR3 size: 14 residues. TCRdb processed the 5' RACE reads anew with MiXCR; each CDR3 protein has one entry. The repertoire includes roughly 240,000 distinct CDR3 sequences, about 7% of them detected once, and more than 1% sits in the top ten. In the case of this clonotype: Its antigen is as yet unknown.

The sequence was obtained from a man between 25 and 39 years old who received the YFV17D yellow fever vaccine. The chain carries TRBV2 and TRBJ2-7, with 13 bases fitting TRBD2. Sequencing was performed on CD4+ T cells sorted from PBMCs, taken on the day of the yellow fever booster vaccination. CDR3 sequence (DNA): TGTGCCAGCGGCCTACTAGCGGGAGGGGGCGAGCAGTACTTC. This encodes CASGLLAGGGEQYF.